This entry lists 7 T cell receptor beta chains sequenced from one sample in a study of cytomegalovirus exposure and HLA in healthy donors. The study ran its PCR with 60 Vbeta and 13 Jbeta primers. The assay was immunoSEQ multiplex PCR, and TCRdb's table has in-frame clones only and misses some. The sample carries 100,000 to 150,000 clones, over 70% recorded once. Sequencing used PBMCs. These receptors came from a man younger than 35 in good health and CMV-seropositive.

The CDR3 nucleotides read TGTGCCAGCAGTTACGGTAGTGGTGGCACTGAAGCTTTCTTT. Encoded protein: CASSYGSGGTEAFF. The rearrangement joins TRBV6-5 to TRBJ1-1; D remains ambiguous. Germline assignment: CDR1 MNHEY and CDR2 SVGAGI. Trimming pared 2 bases from V and 4 bases from J, leaving 11 bases between. The CDR3 is 14 residues long.

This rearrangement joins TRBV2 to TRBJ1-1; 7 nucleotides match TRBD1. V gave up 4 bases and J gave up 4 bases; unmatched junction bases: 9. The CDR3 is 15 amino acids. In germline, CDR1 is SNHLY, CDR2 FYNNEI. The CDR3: CASSGSTGLGTEAFF. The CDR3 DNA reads TGTGCCAGCAGTGGATCGACAGGGTTGGGCACTGAAGCTTTCTTT.

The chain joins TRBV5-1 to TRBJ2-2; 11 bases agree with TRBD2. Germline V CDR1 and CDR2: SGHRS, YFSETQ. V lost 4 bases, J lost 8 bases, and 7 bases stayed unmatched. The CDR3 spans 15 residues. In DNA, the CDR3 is TGCGCCAGCAGCGTCGGGACTAGCGGAGGGGGGGAGCTGTTTTTT. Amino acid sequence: CASSVGTSGGGELFF.

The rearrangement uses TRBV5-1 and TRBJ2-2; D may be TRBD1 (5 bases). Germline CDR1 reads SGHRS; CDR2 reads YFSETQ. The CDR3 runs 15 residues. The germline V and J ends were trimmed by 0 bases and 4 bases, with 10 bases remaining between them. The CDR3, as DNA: TGCGCCAGCAGCTTGGATAGGACACTCACCGGGGAGCTGTTTTTT. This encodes CASSLDRTLTGELFF.

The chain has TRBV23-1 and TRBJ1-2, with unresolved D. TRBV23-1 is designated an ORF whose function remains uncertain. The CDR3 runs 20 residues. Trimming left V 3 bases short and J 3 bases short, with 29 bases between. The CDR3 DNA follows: TGCGCCAGCAGTCATAGGAGGGTCTTAAGTTATAGATCCCCCGACTATGGCTACACCTTC. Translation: CASSHRRVLSYRSPDYGYTF.

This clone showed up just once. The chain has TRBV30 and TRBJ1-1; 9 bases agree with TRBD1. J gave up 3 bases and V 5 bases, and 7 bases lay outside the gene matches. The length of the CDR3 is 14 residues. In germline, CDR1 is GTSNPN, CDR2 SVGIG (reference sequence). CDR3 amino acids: CAWSGTGKYTEAFF. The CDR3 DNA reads TGTGCCTGGTCCGGGACAGGGAAGTACACTGAAGCTTTCTTT.

Here the CDR3 DNA reads TGTGCCAGCAGCTTAGTTGTCGTCGGTGAGACCCAGTACTTC. This translates into CASSLVVVGETQYF. V and J are TRBV7-6 and TRBJ2-5; D unresolved. Trimming stripped 1 base from V and 5 bases from J, with 11 bases between. Germline V gives CDR1 SGHVS, CDR2 FNYEAQ. CDR3 length equals 14 residues. Full variable domain (remainder filled in from reference TRBV7-6 and TRBJ2-5): GAGVSQSPRYKVTKRGQDVALRCDPISGHVSLYWYRQALGQGPEFLTYFNYEAQQDKSGLPNDRFSAERPEGSISTLTIQRTEQRDSAMYRCASSLVVVGETQYFGPGTRLLVL.